The source of this T cell receptor (beta chain) is a study of control samples from healthy donors and cancer patients. This table comes from immunoSEQ multiplex PCR, and its TCRdb copy is limited to in-frame clones, with some not included. This table has just over 150,000 clones, 70% to 90% appearing once. This CDR3 is 14 amino acids long. Trimming pared 5 bases from V and 4 bases from J, leaving 14 bases between. Germline CDR1 MNHEY, CDR2 SVGAGI. The rearrangement uses TRBV6-5 and TRBJ1-2; TRBD1 might be the D (5 bases). This sequence was found in a man in his thirties or forties in good health. The sample consisted of blood. The CDR3 region is CASSRDANVYGYTF. The CDR3 nucleotides are TGTGCCAGCAGTAGGGACGCGAACGTCTATGGCTACACCTTC.